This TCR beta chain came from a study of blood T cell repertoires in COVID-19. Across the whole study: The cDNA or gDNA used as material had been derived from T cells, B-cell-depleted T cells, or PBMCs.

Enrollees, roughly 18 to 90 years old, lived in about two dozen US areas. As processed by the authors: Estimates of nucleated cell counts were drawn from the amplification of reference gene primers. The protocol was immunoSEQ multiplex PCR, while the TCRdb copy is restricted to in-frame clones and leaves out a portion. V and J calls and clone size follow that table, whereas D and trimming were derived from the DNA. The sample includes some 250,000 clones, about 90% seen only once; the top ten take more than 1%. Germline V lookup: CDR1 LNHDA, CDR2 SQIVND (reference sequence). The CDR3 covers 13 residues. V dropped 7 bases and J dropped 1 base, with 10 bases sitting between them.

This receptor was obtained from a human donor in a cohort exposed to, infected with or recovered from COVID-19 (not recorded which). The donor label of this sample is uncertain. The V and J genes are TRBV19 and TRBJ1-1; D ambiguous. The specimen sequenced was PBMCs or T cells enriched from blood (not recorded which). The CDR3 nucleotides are TGTGCCAGTACTGAGGGAAGGAACACTGAAGCTTTCTTT. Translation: CASTEGRNTEAFF.